The sequence of this T cell receptor beta chain was determined in a study of long-term antiretroviral therapy in people with HIV (dated by TCRdb to between 2021 and 2024). Study-wide context: The earliest samples were collected about a decade before the 2015 WHO recommendation for immediate ART, when ART was typically delayed until CD4 counts fell. No cross-contamination during QIAcube processing was seen in test extractions of a monoclonal T-cell line run alongside 30 to 35 polyclonal samples. A total of roughly 200 cryopreserved PBMC samples came from 25 to 35 adults with confirmed HIV infection and were collected serially over a mean of roughly 6 years (range 1-12). Among the 30 or so participants with HIV, ten to twelve were female. A retrospective serial study tested whether changes in peripheral blood TRB repertoire composition and diversity were associated with ART initiation and durable HIV suppression.

The immunoSEQ hsTCRB v3.0 assay was used at survey level resolution to sequence the TRB variable region. A depth of about 40,000-50,000 T-cell genomes per sample was targeted for TRB sequencing. Pooled TRB libraries were sequenced on an Illumina MiSeq with a v3 150-cycle kit. On the authors' methods: Repertoire analysis was run in R within a reproducible Nextflow workflow that covered QC, data transformation and analysis. Custom analyses were implemented in LymphoSeq2, an R package for AIRR-Seq data exploration. A handful of samples that produced fewer than 5000 total TRB sequences were removed, so 180 or so HIV repertoires were analyzed. Among the 170 to 200 retained HIV repertoires, fewer than 65 were collected before ART initiation and around 130 after ART initiation. Each repertoire was downsampled to 5000 TRB nucleotide sequences, and summary statistics were averaged across 100 downsampling iterations. Only TRB sequences with CDR3 regions of at least seven amino acids were retained for analysis. Diversity was measured with a Shannon entropy-derived clonality score and the Gini coefficient. In the repertoire networks, any two of the top 5000 CDR3 amino acid sequences were connected whenever the two sequences differed by an edit distance of one. GLIPH2 predicted antigen specificity groups and MHC restriction for TRB CDR3 amino acid sequences. To flag known CMV, EBV, HIV or tissue antigen associations, CDR3 amino acid sequences were matched against VDJdb and McPAS-TCR. Pre-ART, post-ART and control groups were compared with Wilcoxon signed-rank tests and Holm-Bonferroni correction. The source is immuneACCESS, and TCRdb retained only in-frame sequences with V and J called. Part of the clones is not carried over; for the studies checked, unresolved V genes explain less than half of this, and the remainder is unexplained. The V and J calls and clone size come from that table; D and trimming were worked out from the DNA. The sample yields approximately 15,000 clones; roughly 88% were counted once. Around a tenth of the sample is in the top ten clones.

Details on this clone: Its antigen is not yet known. Per-nucleotide qualities are absent, and no much larger clonotype sits a single base away.

Beyond this particular receptor, the publication reports: Narrower CDR3 length ranges were observed in HIV repertoires than in controls, and an antigen-experienced repertoire with only a slight naive shift after ART was suggested by the network structure. Owing to limited PBMC availability, only the TCR beta chain was sequenced, without alpha chain pairing. Expanded TRB clones identified before ART initiation dominated the repertoire at all time points, although this dominance fluctuated and declined in many PLHIV after ART. Because pre-ART samples had limited cell numbers, profiling was done on unsorted PBMC rather than on sorted CD4+ and CD8+ T cells. The samples span the years 2004 to 2017, and the ART regimens used at that time may not be as effective as current regimens. No data were available on ART adherence, viral resistance or therapy changes, limiting inferences about post-ART repertoire changes. Starting ART was linked to a significant rise in TRB diversity, yet even with long-term ART the diversity remained significantly lower than in transplant donor controls.

Participants were included only if at least one PBMC sample before ART initiation and at least two post-ART samples were available. All participants with HIV were treated in the United States of America. Before DNA extraction, cryopreserved samples containing about 0.9-11 million PBMC were thawed and washed. At the time of the earliest PBMC sample, participants with HIV were aged between about 20 and 54 years. PBMC samples from each participant spanned 1-4 timepoints before ART initiation and 2-8 timepoints after ART initiation, with a median of 7 samples. Serial HIV viral load, CD4+ T-cell count, ART history and demographic data were obtained for every participant. Genomic DNA was extracted from unsorted PBMC with a Qiagen kit on a QIAcube, with processing performed in batches of 12 samples. At the junction V is shortened by 3 bases and J by 5 bases; bases outside the gene matches: 6. The CDR3 sequence holds 15 residues, the cysteine and phenylalanine included. The retained sequence is limited to the CDR3, 45 bases, with the frame set at the first base. According to the germline V gene, CDR1 reads MDHEN and CDR2 reads SYDVKM.

Sample: unsorted PBMCs, taken 6.2 years after starting antiretroviral therapy. The receptor chain draws on TRBV28 and TRBJ2-2; 7 central bases correspond to TRBD2. This receptor was taken from a man aged 40-55 years with HIV. The DNA is TGTGCCAGCAGTTTTGGCGGGAGAGGGACCGGGGAGCTGTTTTTT. Its protein is CASSFGGRGTGELFF. Extended through the reference TRBV28 and TRBJ2-2 proteins, this CDR3 yields the full variable domain: DVKVTQSSRYLVKRTGEKVFLECVQDMDHENMFWYRQDPGLGLRLIYFSYDVKMKEKGDIPEGYSVSREKKERFSLILESASTNQTSMYLCASSFGGRGTGELFFGEGSRLTVL.